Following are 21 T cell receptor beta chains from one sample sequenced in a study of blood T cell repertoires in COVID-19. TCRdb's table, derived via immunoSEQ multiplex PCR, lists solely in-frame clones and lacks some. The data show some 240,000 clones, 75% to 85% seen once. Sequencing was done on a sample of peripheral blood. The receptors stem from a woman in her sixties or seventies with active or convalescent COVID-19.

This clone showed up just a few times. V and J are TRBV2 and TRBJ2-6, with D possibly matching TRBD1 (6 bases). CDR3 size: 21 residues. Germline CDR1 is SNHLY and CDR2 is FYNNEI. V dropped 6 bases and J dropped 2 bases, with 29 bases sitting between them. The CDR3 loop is CASRGTRTGQRGYTGANVLTF. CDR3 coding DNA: TGTGCCAGCAGGGGGACGAGGACGGGACAAAGAGGTTATACTGGGGCCAACGTCCTGACTTTC.

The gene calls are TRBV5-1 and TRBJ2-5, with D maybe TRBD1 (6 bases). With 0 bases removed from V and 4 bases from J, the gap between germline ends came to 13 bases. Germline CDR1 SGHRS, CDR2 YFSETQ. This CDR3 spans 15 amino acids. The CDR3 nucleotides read TGCGCCAGCAGCTTGGGTTGGGGGCCGGGAGAGACCCAGTACTTC. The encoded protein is CASSLGWGPGETQYF. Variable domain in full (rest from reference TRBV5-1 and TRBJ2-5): KAGVTQTPRYLIKTRGQQVTLSCSPISGHRSVSWYQQTPGQGLQFLFEYFSETQRNKGNFPGRFSGRQFSNSRSEMNVSTLELGDSALYLCASSLGWGPGETQYFGPGTRLLVL.

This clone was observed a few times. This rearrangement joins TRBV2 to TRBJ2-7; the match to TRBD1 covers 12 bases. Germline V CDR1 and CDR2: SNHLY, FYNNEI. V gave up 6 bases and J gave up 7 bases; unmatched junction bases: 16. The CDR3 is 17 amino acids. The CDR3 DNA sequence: TGTGCCAGCAGGAGGGGATTTAGGGGACAGGGGGCAAGGGAGCAGTACTTC. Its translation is CASRRGFRGQGAREQYF.

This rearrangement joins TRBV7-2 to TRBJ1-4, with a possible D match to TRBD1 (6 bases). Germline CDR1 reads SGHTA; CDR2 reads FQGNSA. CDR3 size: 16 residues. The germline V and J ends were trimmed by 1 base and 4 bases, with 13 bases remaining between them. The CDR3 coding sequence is TGTGCCAGCAGCTTAGACAGGGTCCTTGGTAATGAAAAACTGTTTTTT. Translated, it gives CASSLDRVLGNEKLFF.

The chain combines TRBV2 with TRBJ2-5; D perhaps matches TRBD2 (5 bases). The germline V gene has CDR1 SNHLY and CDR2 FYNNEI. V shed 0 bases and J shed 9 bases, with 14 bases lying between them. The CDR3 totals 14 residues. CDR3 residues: CASSEAGLRWPQYF. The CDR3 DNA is TGTGCCAGCAGTGAAGCAGGACTTCGGTGGCCCCAGTACTTC.

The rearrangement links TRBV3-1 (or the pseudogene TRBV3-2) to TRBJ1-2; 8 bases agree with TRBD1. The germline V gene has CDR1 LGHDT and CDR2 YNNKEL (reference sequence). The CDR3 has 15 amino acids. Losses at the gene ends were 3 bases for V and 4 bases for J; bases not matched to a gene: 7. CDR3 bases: TGTGCCAGCAGCCAGCAACAGGGGGGTGCCTATGGCTACACCTTC. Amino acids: CASSQQQGGAYGYTF.

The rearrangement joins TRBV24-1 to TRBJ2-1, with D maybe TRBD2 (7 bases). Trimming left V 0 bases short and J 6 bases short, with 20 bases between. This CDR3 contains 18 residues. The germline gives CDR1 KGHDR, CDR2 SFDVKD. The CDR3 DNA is TGTGCCACCAGTGATTTGGACCGGGGGGCCCAATATGGCAATGAGCAGTTCTTC. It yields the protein CATSDLDRGAQYGNEQFF.

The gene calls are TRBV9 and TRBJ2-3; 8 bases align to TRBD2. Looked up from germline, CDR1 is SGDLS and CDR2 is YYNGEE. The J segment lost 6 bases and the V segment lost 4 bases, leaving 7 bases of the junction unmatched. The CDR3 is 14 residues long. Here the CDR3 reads CASSTGGGSDTQYF. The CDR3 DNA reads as TGTGCCAGCAGCACGGGGGGGGGCTCGGATACGCAGTATTTT.

CDR3 coding DNA: TGTGCCAGCACCAAGGGGGGGCCCAACACTGAAGCTTTCTTT. It specifies CASTKGGPNTEAFF. The V call is TRBV6-5, the J call TRBJ1-1, with D possibly TRBD1 on 6 matching bases. V was clipped by 7 bases and J by 2 bases, with 14 bases between them. The germline V gene has CDR1 MNHEY and CDR2 SVGAGI. The CDR3 runs 14 residues.

Here the CDR3 reads CASSLDRGEANYGYTF. As DNA, the CDR3 is TGCGCCAGCAGCCTGGACAGGGGGGAGGCTAACTATGGCTACACCTTC. The rearrangement joins TRBV5-1 to TRBJ1-2; 10 positions match TRBD1. V shed 4 bases and J 0 bases; nucleotides not matched to a gene: 6. This CDR3 has 16 amino acids. Germline assignment: CDR1 SGHRS and CDR2 YFSETQ.

CDR3 in amino acids: CASSQGRDPGTLYNSPLHF. The DNA of the CDR3 is TGCGCCAGCAGCCAAGGCCGAGACCCCGGGACACTGTATAATTCACCCCTCCACTTT. The chain carries TRBV4-1 and TRBJ1-6; possibly TRBD1 for D (6 bases). The CDR3 spans 19 residues. Germline V lookup: CDR1 MGHRA, CDR2 YSYEKL. Trimming pared 1 base from V and 4 bases from J, leaving 20 bases between.

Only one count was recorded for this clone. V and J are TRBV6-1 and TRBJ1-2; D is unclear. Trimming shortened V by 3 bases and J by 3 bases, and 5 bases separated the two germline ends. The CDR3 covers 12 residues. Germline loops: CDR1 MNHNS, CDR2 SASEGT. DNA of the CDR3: TGTGCCAGCAGTGACCGGTACTATGGCTACACCTTC. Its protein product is CASSDRYYGYTF.

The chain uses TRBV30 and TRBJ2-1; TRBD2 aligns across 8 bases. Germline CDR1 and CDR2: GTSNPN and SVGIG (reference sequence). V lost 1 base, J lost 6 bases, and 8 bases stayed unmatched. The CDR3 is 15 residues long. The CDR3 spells CAWSDPGLEVNEQFF. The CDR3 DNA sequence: TGTGCCTGGAGTGACCCGGGACTAGAAGTCAATGAGCAGTTCTTC.

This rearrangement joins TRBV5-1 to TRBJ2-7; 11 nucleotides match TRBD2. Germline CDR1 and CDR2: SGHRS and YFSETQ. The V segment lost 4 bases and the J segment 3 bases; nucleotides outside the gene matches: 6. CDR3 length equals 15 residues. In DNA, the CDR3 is TGCGCCAGCAGCAACAAACTAGCGGGGGACTACGAGCAGTACTTC. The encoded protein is CASSNKLAGDYEQYF.

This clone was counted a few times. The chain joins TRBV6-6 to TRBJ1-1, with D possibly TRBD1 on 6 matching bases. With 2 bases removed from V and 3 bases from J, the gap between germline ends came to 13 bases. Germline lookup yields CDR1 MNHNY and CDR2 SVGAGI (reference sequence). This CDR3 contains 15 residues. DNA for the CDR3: TGTGCCAGCAGTTACCCACAGGGTACAGACACTGAAGCTTTCTTT. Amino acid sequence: CASSYPQGTDTEAFF.

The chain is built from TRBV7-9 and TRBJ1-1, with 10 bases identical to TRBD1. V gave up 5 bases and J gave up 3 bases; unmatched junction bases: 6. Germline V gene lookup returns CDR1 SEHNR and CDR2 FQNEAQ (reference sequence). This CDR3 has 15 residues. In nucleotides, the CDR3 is TGTGCCAGCAGCCCTGGGACAGGGGAGGACACTGAAGCTTTCTTT. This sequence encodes CASSPGTGEDTEAFF.

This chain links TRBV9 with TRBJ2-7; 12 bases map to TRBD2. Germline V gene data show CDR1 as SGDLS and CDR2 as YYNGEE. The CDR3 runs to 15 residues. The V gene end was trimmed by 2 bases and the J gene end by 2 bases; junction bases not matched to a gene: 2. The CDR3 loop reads CASSVSSGGAYEQYF. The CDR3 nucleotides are TGTGCCAGCAGCGTGTCTAGCGGGGGGGCCTACGAGCAGTACTTC. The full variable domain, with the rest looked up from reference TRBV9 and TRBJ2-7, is DSGVTQTPKHLITATGQRVTLRCSPRSGDLSVYWYQQSLDQGLQFLIQYYNGEERAKGNILERFSAQQFPDLHSELNLSSLELGDSALYFCASSVSSGGAYEQYFGPGTRLTVT.

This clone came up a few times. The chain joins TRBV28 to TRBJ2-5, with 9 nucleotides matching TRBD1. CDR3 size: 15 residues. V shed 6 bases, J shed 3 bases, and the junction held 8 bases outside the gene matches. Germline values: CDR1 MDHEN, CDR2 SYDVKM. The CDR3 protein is CASSLGTGWKETQYF. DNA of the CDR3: TGTGCCAGCAGCCTGGGGACAGGGTGGAAAGAGACCCAGTACTTC.

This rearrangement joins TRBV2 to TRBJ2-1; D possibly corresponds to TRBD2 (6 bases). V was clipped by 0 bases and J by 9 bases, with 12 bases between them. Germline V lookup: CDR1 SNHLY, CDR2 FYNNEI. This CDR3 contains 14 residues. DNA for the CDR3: TGTGCCAGCAGTGAAGCGCTTGTGGGGGGTGAGCAGTTCTTC. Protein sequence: CASSEALVGGEQFF.

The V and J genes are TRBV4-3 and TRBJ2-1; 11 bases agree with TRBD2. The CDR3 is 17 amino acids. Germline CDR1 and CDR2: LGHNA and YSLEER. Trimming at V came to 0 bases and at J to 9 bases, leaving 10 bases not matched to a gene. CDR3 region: CASSQDSTSGGGAEQFF. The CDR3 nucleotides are TGCGCCAGCAGCCAAGATTCAACTAGCGGGGGCGGAGCTGAGCAGTTCTTC.

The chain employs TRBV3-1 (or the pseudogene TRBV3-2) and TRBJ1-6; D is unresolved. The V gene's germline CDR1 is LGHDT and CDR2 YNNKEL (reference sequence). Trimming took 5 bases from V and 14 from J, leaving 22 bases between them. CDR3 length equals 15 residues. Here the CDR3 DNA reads TGTGCCAGCAGCGAATTGGCGCCAGGTCAAGGTACCCTCCACTTT. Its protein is CASSELAPGQGTLHF.